A selection of T cell receptor beta chains follows, all from one sample in a study of human T cells and chemical hapten exposure. One entry per CDR3 protein results from TCRdb running MiXCR on the reads. The sample records about 120,000 distinct CDR3 sequences, approximately 9.3% being singletons. Sequencing input: whole blood. Every receptor here comes from a human donor in good health. Some clones in this sample may be carry-over from other donors' samples. Both conserved end residues are part of each CDR3. The order of the fields is J gene, V gene, clone size, D gene, CDR3 DNA, CDR3 protein. D genes are given only for firm matches. For some rows the clone size is stated as once, few or many, or as a class when expanded; others skip it.

J gene: TRBJ2-3; V gene: TRBV20-1; clone size: many; D gene: TRBD1; CDR3 DNA: TGCAGTGCTAGAGATTTCCAGGGGGCTGCAGATACGCAGTATTTT; CDR3 protein: CSARDFQGAADTQYF
J gene: TRBJ2-1; V gene: TRBV6-5; clone size: few; D gene: NA; CDR3 DNA: TGTGCCAGCAGCCCTGACCCGAAGGGTTACAATGAGCAGTTCTTC; CDR3 protein: CASSPDPKGYNEQFF
J gene: TRBJ1-1; V gene: TRBV7-2; clone size: many; D gene: NA; CDR3 DNA: TGTGCCAGCAGCTACGGACAAGCTGAAGCTTTCTTT; CDR3 protein: CASSYGQAEAFF
J gene: TRBJ2-7; V gene: TRBV12-5; clone size: few; D gene: NA; CDR3 DNA: TGTGCTAGTGGGCCTTGGGAGTACGAGCAGTACTTC; CDR3 protein: CASGPWEYEQYF
J gene: TRBJ2-7; V gene: TRBV3-1; clone size: NA; D gene: NA; CDR3 DNA: TGTGCCAGCAGTGCAGCCCCCCAGAGCTACGAGCAGTACTTC; CDR3 protein: CASSAAPQSYEQYF
J gene: TRBJ2-6; V gene: TRBV11-2; clone size: many; D gene: TRBD2; CDR3 DNA: TGTGCCAGCAGCTTCCCCCGCGGGGGCTCTGGGGCCAACGTCCTGACTTTC; CDR3 protein: CASSFPRGGSGANVLTF
J gene: TRBJ1-1; V gene: TRBV9; clone size: many; D gene: NA; CDR3 DNA: TGTGCCAGCAGCGGACACGGGGGAGTGGACACTGAAGCTTTCTTT; CDR3 protein: CASSGHGGVDTEAFF
J gene: TRBJ2-7; V gene: TRBV9; clone size: many; D gene: TRBD1; CDR3 DNA: TGTGCCAGCAGCGTAAGGGACAGTCTTCACGAGCAGTACTTC; CDR3 protein: CASSVRDSLHEQYF
J gene: TRBJ1-1; V gene: TRBV27; clone size: few; D gene: NA; CDR3 DNA: TGTGCCAGCAGTTTATCGGGAAGTCGAGAAGCTTTCTTT; CDR3 protein: CASSLSGSREAFF
J gene: TRBJ2-3; V gene: TRBV4-3; clone size: few; D gene: NA; CDR3 DNA: TGCGCCAGCAGCCAAGGAGGGGGAGATACGCAGTATTTT; CDR3 protein: CASSQGGGDTQYF
J gene: TRBJ2-1; V gene: TRBV2; clone size: many; D gene: NA; CDR3 DNA: TGTGCCAGTGAGACAGAGGACAATGAGCAGTTCTTC; CDR3 protein: CASETEDNEQFF
J gene: TRBJ2-7; V gene: TRBV18; clone size: few; D gene: TRBD1; CDR3 DNA: TGTGCCAGCCGGACAGGGGAGGTCTACGAGCAGTACTTC; CDR3 protein: CASRTGEVYEQYF
J gene: TRBJ1-5; V gene: TRBV6-2/TRBV6-3; clone size: many; D gene: NA; CDR3 DNA: TGTGCCAGCAGTTACGGCTTCGGGGGCGTTGGCAATCAGCCCCAGCATTTT; CDR3 protein: CASSYGFGGVGNQPQHF
J gene: TRBJ1-2; V gene: TRBV7-2; clone size: many; D gene: TRBD1; CDR3 DNA: TGTGCCAGCAGCCCCACGGGACAGGGGAGCCATGGCTACACCTTC; CDR3 protein: CASSPTGQGSHGYTF
J gene: TRBJ2-1; V gene: TRBV6-5; clone size: NA; D gene: TRBD2; CDR3 DNA: TGTGCCAGCAGTTTCTGGACGGCGGGGGGGGCGGCCTACAATGAGCAGTTCTTC; CDR3 protein: CASSFWTAGGAAYNEQFF
J gene: TRBJ1-1; V gene: TRBV10-3; clone size: many; D gene: TRBD1; CDR3 DNA: TGTGCCATAAAGGGACAGGCGAACACTGAAGCTTTCTTT; CDR3 protein: CAIKGQANTEAFF
J gene: TRBJ1-2; V gene: TRBV7-2; clone size: many; D gene: TRBD1; CDR3 DNA: TGTGCCAGCAGCCCAGGGGGCGCCGACTATGGCTACACCTTC; CDR3 protein: CASSPGGADYGYTF
J gene: TRBJ2-7; V gene: TRBV5-1; clone size: NA; D gene: NA; CDR3 DNA: TGCGCCAGCAGCTTGGCCCCTGGTCTGAACTCCTACGAGCAGTACTTC; CDR3 protein: CASSLAPGLNSYEQYF
J gene: TRBJ2-7; V gene: TRBV9; clone size: few; D gene: NA; CDR3 DNA: TGTGCCAGCAGCCTAACGGGGGAATACGAGCAGTACTTC; CDR3 protein: CASSLTGEYEQYF
J gene: TRBJ2-3; V gene: TRBV2; clone size: few; D gene: TRBD1; CDR3 DNA: TGTGCCAGCAGTGGGGGAGCAGGGGGCGCGGTGGATACGCAGTATTTT; CDR3 protein: CASSGGAGGAVDTQYF
J gene: TRBJ2-3; V gene: TRBV18; clone size: NA; D gene: NA; CDR3 DNA: TGTGCCAGCTCTTTATCAGCGGGTCTCGATTACCGCACAGATACGCAGTATTTT; CDR3 protein: CASSLSAGLDYRTDTQYF
J gene: TRBJ1-5; V gene: TRBV19; clone size: NA; D gene: TRBD1; CDR3 DNA: TGTGCCAGTACCGACCCGGGACAGGGGAGCAATCAGCCCCAGCATTTT; CDR3 protein: CASTDPGQGSNQPQHF
J gene: TRBJ1-2; V gene: TRBV7-9; clone size: many; D gene: NA; CDR3 DNA: TGTGCCAGCAGCTTAGTTGGGAACTATGGCTACACCTTC; CDR3 protein: CASSLVGNYGYTF
J gene: TRBJ2-1; V gene: TRBV6-5; clone size: few; D gene: NA; CDR3 DNA: TGTGCCAGCAGACGAGTGTCCCCTCCCGGAGGGAAAAATGAGCAGTTCTTC; CDR3 protein: CASRRVSPPGGKNEQFF
J gene: TRBJ1-2; V gene: TRBV4-1; clone size: many; D gene: NA; CDR3 DNA: TGCGCCAGCAGCCAAGATTCGCAGGGAAACTTGAACTATGGCTACACCTTC; CDR3 protein: CASSQDSQGNLNYGYTF
J gene: TRBJ2-3; V gene: TRBV7-2; clone size: many; D gene: NA; CDR3 DNA: TGTGCCAGCAAAGCCGGCAGAAGCACAGATACGCAGTATTTT; CDR3 protein: CASKAGRSTDTQYF
J gene: TRBJ1-4; V gene: TRBV11-2; clone size: NA; D gene: NA; CDR3 DNA: TGTGCCAGCAGCTCCCGGAGGGAAGGCACTAATGAAAAACTGTTTTTT; CDR3 protein: CASSSRREGTNEKLFF
J gene: TRBJ2-7; V gene: TRBV20-1; clone size: NA; D gene: TRBD2; CDR3 DNA: TGCAGTGCTAGTGCTAGCGGGGCATACGAGCAGTACTTC; CDR3 protein: CSASASGAYEQYF
J gene: TRBJ2-7; V gene: TRBV29-1; clone size: few; D gene: TRBD2; CDR3 DNA: TGCAGTGTTACTAGCGGGAGTTCCTACGAGCAGTACTTC; CDR3 protein: CSVTSGSSYEQYF
J gene: TRBJ2-7; V gene: TRBV5-4; clone size: few; D gene: NA; CDR3 DNA: TGTGCCAGCAGCTCTGCGACAAACTCCTACGAGCAGTACTTC; CDR3 protein: CASSSATNSYEQYF
J gene: TRBJ1-5; V gene: TRBV19; clone size: NA; D gene: NA; CDR3 DNA: TGTGCCAGTAGTATTAGTTTTTCTGGGAGTTGGACAGAAGCAAATCAGCCCCAGCATTTT; CDR3 protein: CASSISFSGSWTEANQPQHF
J gene: TRBJ1-1; V gene: TRBV7-9; clone size: many; D gene: TRBD1; CDR3 DNA: TGTGCCAGCAGCCCACGGACAGGAATCATGAACACTGAAGCTTTCTTT; CDR3 protein: CASSPRTGIMNTEAFF
J gene: TRBJ2-2; V gene: TRBV5-4; clone size: few; D gene: TRBD1; CDR3 DNA: TGTGCCAGCAGCCCGGACAGGGGAGGGACCGGGGAGCTGTTTTTT; CDR3 protein: CASSPDRGGTGELFF
J gene: TRBJ1-3; V gene: TRBV19; clone size: few; D gene: TRBD1; CDR3 DNA: TGTGCCAGTATGGGGACAGGGGCCGTGAGGATTGGAGACACCATATATTTT; CDR3 protein: CASMGTGAVRIGDTIYF
J gene: TRBJ1-3; V gene: TRBV20-1; clone size: many; D gene: NA; CDR3 DNA: TGCAGTGCCACGGAGGGGGCTGGAAACACCATATATTTT; CDR3 protein: CSATEGAGNTIYF
J gene: TRBJ2-1; V gene: TRBV27; clone size: NA; D gene: TRBD2; CDR3 DNA: TGTGCCAGCAGTTTAGGGACTAGCGGGTTATACAATGAGCAGTTCTTC; CDR3 protein: CASSLGTSGLYNEQFF
J gene: TRBJ2-1; V gene: TRBV4-1; clone size: NA; D gene: TRBD2; CDR3 DNA: TGCGCCAGCAGCCAAGATCATAGCGGGAGATCCTACAATGAGCAGTTCTTC; CDR3 protein: CASSQDHSGRSYNEQFF
J gene: TRBJ2-2; V gene: TRBV6-4; clone size: few; D gene: NA; CDR3 DNA: TGTGCCAGCAGTATGGAAAGCACCGGGGAGCTGTTTTTT; CDR3 protein: CASSMESTGELFF
J gene: TRBJ2-5; V gene: TRBV29-1; clone size: NA; D gene: NA; CDR3 DNA: TGCAGCGTTGTTCAGTCTAATGAAGAGACCCAGTACTTC; CDR3 protein: CSVVQSNEETQYF
J gene: TRBJ2-3; V gene: TRBV20-1; clone size: NA; D gene: TRBD2; CDR3 DNA: TGCAGTGCTAGTAAGGCTAGCGGGAGTACCACAGATACGCAGTATTTT; CDR3 protein: CSASKASGSTTDTQYF
J gene: TRBJ1-2; V gene: TRBV27; clone size: many; D gene: NA; CDR3 DNA: TGTGCCAGCAGTAACCTAAGGGATGGCTACACCTTC; CDR3 protein: CASSNLRDGYTF
J gene: TRBJ1-1; V gene: TRBV5-1; clone size: NA; D gene: NA; CDR3 DNA: TGCGCCAGCAGCTTGGTGGGAACCATGAACACTGAAGCTTTCTTT; CDR3 protein: CASSLVGTMNTEAFF
J gene: TRBJ1-2; V gene: TRBV28; clone size: few; D gene: TRBD1; CDR3 DNA: TGTGCCAGCAGTTTAGGCGACAGGGACTATGGCTACACCTTC; CDR3 protein: CASSLGDRDYGYTF
J gene: TRBJ2-7; V gene: TRBV27; clone size: few; D gene: NA; CDR3 DNA: TGTGCCAGCAGTTTGCCCCCGGGACGGGGGTTGCACGAGCAGTACTTC; CDR3 protein: CASSLPPGRGLHEQYF
J gene: TRBJ1-1; V gene: TRBV12-3/TRBV12-4; clone size: few; D gene: TRBD1; CDR3 DNA: TGTGCCAGCAGTTTCGGGGACAGGGTAGCTTTCTTT; CDR3 protein: CASSFGDRVAFF
J gene: TRBJ1-1; V gene: TRBV2; clone size: NA; D gene: TRBD1; CDR3 DNA: TGTGCCAGCACCTTCATGGGACAGGGGGCTGAAGCTTTCTTT; CDR3 protein: CASTFMGQGAEAFF
J gene: TRBJ2-7; V gene: TRBV19; clone size: many; D gene: NA; CDR3 DNA: TGTGCCAGTAACCCCAGTGGACAGCCGTCCTACGAGCAGTACTTC; CDR3 protein: CASNPSGQPSYEQYF